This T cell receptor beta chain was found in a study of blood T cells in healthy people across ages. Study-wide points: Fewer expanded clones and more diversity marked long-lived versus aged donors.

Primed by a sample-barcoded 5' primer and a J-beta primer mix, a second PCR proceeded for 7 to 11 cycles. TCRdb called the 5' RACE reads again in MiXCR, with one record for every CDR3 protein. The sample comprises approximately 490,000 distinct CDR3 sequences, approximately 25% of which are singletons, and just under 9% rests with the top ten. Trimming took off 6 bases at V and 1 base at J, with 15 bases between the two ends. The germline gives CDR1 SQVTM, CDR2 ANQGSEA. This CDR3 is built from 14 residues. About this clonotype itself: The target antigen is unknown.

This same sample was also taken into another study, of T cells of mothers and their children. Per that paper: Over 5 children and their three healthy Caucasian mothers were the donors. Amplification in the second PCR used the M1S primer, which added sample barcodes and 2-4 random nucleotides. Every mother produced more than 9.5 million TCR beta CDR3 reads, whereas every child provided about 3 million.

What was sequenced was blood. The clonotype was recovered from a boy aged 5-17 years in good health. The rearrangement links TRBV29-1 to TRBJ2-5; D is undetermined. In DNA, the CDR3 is TGCAGCGTAGATTCCCTCGGGTTCCAAGAGACCCAGTACTTC. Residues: CSVDSLGFQETQYF. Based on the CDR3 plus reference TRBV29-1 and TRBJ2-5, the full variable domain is SAVISQKPSRDICQRGTSLTIQCQVDSQVTMMFWYRQQPGQSLTLIATANQGSEATYESGFVIDKFPISRPNLTFSTLTVSNMSPEDSSIYLCSVDSLGFQETQYFGPGTRLLVL.